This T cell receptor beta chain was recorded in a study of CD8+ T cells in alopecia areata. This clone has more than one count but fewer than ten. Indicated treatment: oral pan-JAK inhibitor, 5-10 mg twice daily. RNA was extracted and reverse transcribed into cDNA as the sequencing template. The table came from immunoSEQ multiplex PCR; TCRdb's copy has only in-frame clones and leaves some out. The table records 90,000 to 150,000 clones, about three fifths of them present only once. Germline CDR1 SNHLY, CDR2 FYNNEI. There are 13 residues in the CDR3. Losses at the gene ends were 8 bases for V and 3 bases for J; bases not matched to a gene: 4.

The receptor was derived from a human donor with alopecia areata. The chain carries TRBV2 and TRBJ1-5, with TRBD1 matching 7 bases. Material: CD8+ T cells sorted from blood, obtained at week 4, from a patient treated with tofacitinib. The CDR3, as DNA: TGTGCCAGCTTACAGGGGTCCAATCAGCCCCAGCATTTT. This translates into CASLQGSNQPQHF.